This T cell receptor beta chain is from a study of beta chain features in type 1 diabetes. The table lists this clone with a few counts. Its specificity is not known. The CDR3 runs 10 residues. Germline values: CDR1 GTSNPN, CDR2 SVGIG (reference sequence). V was pared by 2 bases and J by 13 bases, with 11 bases between. Points from the study as a whole: People with Type 1 diabetes carried modestly yet significantly shorter TCRB CDR3s in all four CD4+ subsets.

Sequenced material consisted of expressed TCRB transcripts (all of the isolated RNA was reverse transcribed). Data came from immunoSEQ multiplex PCR; TCRdb stores just in-frame clones and leaves some out. The table includes around 150,000 clones, approximately 8.7% detected once. The chain links TRBV30 to TRBJ1-2; maybe TRBD1 (6 bases). The receptor comes from a woman younger than 45 with type 1 diabetes. The sample consisted of central memory CD4+ T cells from blood. CDR3 region: CAWSRDIPTF. The CDR3 region has the DNA TGTGCCTGGAGTCGGGACATACCCACCTTC.